One TCR beta chain is described in this entry. This clonotype was picked up a small number of times. Its antigen has not been determined. Base qualities are missing; no much larger clone stands one base away. Every patient had bone marrow sampled at the time of active disease. Ficoll-Hypaque density gradient centrifugation was used to isolate the bone marrow mononuclear cells. Myeloma plasma cells were removed and CD138-negative cells were obtained by negative selection following labeling with CD138 magnetic microbeads on a MACS separator. Purity of the isolated cells was checked by flow cytometry on an Attune NxT using CD138 antibodies. TRIzol reagent was used to extract total RNA, and a NanoDrop spectrophotometer was used to quantify the extracted RNA. Paired RNA-seq and IR-seq were performed on the CD138-negative bone marrow sample of each patient. This record belongs to a study of read filtering for tumor transcriptome and immune sequencing (dated by TCRdb to 2020 to 2022). For the study in its entirety: The cohort was composed of 17 male and more than twelve female patients, with a mean age of approximately 66 years and an age range of roughly 40 to 90. By revised international staging, 8 or 9 patients were R-ISS I, fewer than 20 were R-ISS II and more than five were R-ISS III. After DNase treatment, whole-transcriptome libraries were prepared using the TruSeq RNA Access Library Prep Kit. TCR-region mapped reads per sample ranged from about 4 to 10.27 million with IR-seq versus only roughly 85 to 1273 with RNA-seq. The study compared TCR repertoires from targeted immune repertoire sequencing and bulk whole-transcriptome sequencing run on the same bone marrow samples. One of the main goals was to work out a read-filtering strategy for immune repertoire data, in particular whether clonotypes backed by only a single read should be removed. Findings and caveats that apply to the study as a whole: The sorted CD138-negative fraction was not purified T cells but a mixed bone marrow immune population. Compared with RNA-seq, IR-seq captured clonotypes at much higher depth and more reliably, and a smaller IR-seq throughput was enough to identify most shared clonotypes. Single-read clonotypes made up about 80% of clonotypes but only approximately 3.5% of total reads in IR-seq, compared with approximately 70% of clonotypes and about 44% of reads in RNA-seq. Removing single-read clonotypes increased the correlation between IR-seq and RNA-seq shared clonotype proportions.

V trim: 1 base; J trim: 4 bases; unmatched bases: 3. Based on the germline V gene (reference sequence), the CDR1 and CDR2 sequences are SEHNR and FQNEAQ. From its cysteine to its phenylalanine, the CDR3 spans 14 amino acids. The entry retains the CDR3 DNA only, 42 bases that are in frame from base 1. TCR libraries were constructed from 350 to 400 ng RNA using the Immunoverse kit, and molecular barcoded adaptors covering alpha/delta and beta/gamma chains were employed. The same RNA used for transcriptome sequencing was used for TCR library preparation. Sequencing of the TCR libraries was done on an Illumina HiSeq 4000 with 2 x 150 cycles. From the authors' description of their analysis: TCR reads were aligned to human V, D, J and C references and assembled into CDR3 clonotypes with MiXCR, including quality filtering and error correction. Clonotype counts and gene usage diversity were analyzed with the tcR package in R. Raw mapping reads were checked after the RNA-seq reads had been mapped by STAR aligner version 2.5.3a onto the human GRCh37 genome. To test how sequencing depth affects detected clonotypes, IR-seq fastq files were randomly downsampled with Seqtk 1.3. Using fastp at Q25 and MiXCR, TCRdb reprocessed the public reads and kept productive beta chains. Here each entry gathers all rows of one CDR3 protein and keeps the most common genes and DNA. Clone size and V and J calls follow TCRdb, not the original study. This sample has roughly 60,000 distinct CDR3 sequences in its table, and 20% to 25% of those were observed once. The biggest ten clones account for 17% of the sample.

Material for sequencing was a population of CD138-negative cells sorted from bone marrow. The cell subset or site label for this specimen denotes: bone marrow mononuclear cells depleted of CD138+ plasma/myeloma cells by negative magnetic selection. The receptor comes from a donor aged 40 or older with multiple myeloma. The rearrangement joined TRBV7-9 to TRBJ2-5, with TRBD2 identical over 7 junction bases. The nucleotide sequence reads TGTGCCAGCAGCTTAGTGGGGGGGAGAGAGACCCAGTACTTC. Translated, this gives CASSLVGGRETQYF. With the portions outside the CDR3 filled from the reference TRBV7-9 and TRBJ2-5 genes, the complete variable region becomes DTGVSQNPRHKITKRGQNVTFRCDPISEHNRLYWYRQTLGQGPEFLTYFQNEAQLEKSRLLSDRFSAERPKGSFSTLEIQRTEQGDSAMYLCASSLVGGRETQYFGPGTRLLVL.